The subject of this entry is one T cell receptor beta chain. The data were obtained in a study of blood T cell repertoires in COVID-19. Study as a whole: From the United States, Italy and Spain came samples of acute and convalescent COVID-19. T cells, B-cell-depleted T cells, or PBMCs supplied cDNA or gDNA.

As originally analysed: Estimates of nucleated cell counts were drawn from the amplification of reference gene primers. Assay used: immunoSEQ multiplex PCR; TCRdb lists only in-frame clones, some missing. V and J calls and clone size are as listed in that table; D and trimming were resolved from the DNA. Altogether approximately 85,000 clones are present, about 85% being singletons, with the ten largest covering under 3%. V lost 4 bases, J lost 2 bases, and 17 bases lay in between. This CDR3 comprises 16 residues. CDR1 SEHNR and CDR2 FQNEAQ come from the germline V gene (reference sequence). This receptor was obtained from a woman between 45 and 65 years old with active or convalescent COVID-19. The sequenced sample consisted of peripheral blood. This chain connects TRBV7-9 to TRBJ1-2, with D perhaps TRBD1 (6 bases). The CDR3 here is CASSSGTIRTNYGYTF. The CDR3 DNA reads as TGTGCCAGCAGCTCCGGGACAATTCGAACCAACTATGGCTACACCTTC.